The clone carrying this TCR beta chain has a handful of counts. Its antigen is currently unknown. Sorted naive or memory CD4+ cells met CEF peptides for around eleven days. V was shortened by 1 base and J by 5 bases, with 3 bases between the two germline ends. CDR3 size: 11 residues. Germline V CDR1 and CDR2: MGHRA, YSYEKL. This sample stems from a study of CD4 T cells in relation to SARS-CoV-2 and coronaviruses. Study-level information: ViraFEST: approximately 10-day antigen culture of PBMCs, then TCR beta CDR3 sequencing. Study-wide findings and caveats: Samples before the pandemic and after infection were not matched within any donor.

Libraries were prepared by immunoSEQ multiplex PCR; TCRdb keeps only in-frame clonotypes and omits some of them. Of about 47,000 clones detected, around 79% appear once; the ten largest clones hold more than 1.2%. This sequence was found in an adult with COVID-19. The genes are TRBV4-1 and TRBJ2-7; D gene unclear. Sequencing was performed on naive CD4+ T cells from PBMCs, cultured in vitro. Specified subset: naive CD4+ T cells isolated by negative enrichment. The CDR3: CASSQAHEQYF. The CDR3, as DNA: TGCGCCAGCAGCCAAGCCCACGAGCAGTACTTC.